This T cell receptor beta chain comes out of a study of blood T cell repertoires in COVID-19. CDR3 length: 16 residues. The V gene's germline CDR1 is MGHRA and CDR2 YSYEKL. J was trimmed by 5 bases and V by 6 bases; bases with no gene match: 8. Original data processing: Amplification from reference gene primers served as the basis for estimated nucleated cell counts. TCRdb's table, derived via immunoSEQ multiplex PCR, lists solely in-frame clones and lacks some. V and J calls and clone size come straight from that table; D and trimming were deduced from the DNA. The data show a few hundred thousand clones, approximately 90% seen once. Seattle patients were enrolled during active infection and followed longitudinally.

The clonotype comes from a woman aged 50 to 60 with COVID-19, enrolled during active disease. J is TRBJ2-3 and V is TRBV4-1, with TRBD2 matching over 13 bases. Sequenced: peripheral blood. CDR3 DNA: TGCGCCAGCAGTCGGACTAGCGGGGGATCTAAAGATACGCAGTATTTT. The encoded protein is CASSRTSGGSKDTQYF.